This T cell receptor (beta chain) was captured by sequencing in a study of spatial heterogeneity in lung cancer (dated by TCRdb to 2018 to 2020). As for the study more broadly: More beta-chain than alpha-chain transcripts were consistently detected, likely reflecting higher beta-chain transcript abundance. In the raw uncorrected reads, each unique combination of TCR and UMI appeared more than ten times on average. In non-small cell lung cancer, the study quantitatively compared TCR alpha and beta repertoires across several tumor regions, matched nontumor lung, and blood. TCR repertoire features were related to nonsynonymous mutation counts determined by whole-exome sequencing of tumor tissue. At surgery, about 210 tumor regions, fewer than 85 matched nontumor lung samples and more than 50 PBMC samples were TCR-sequenced for both alpha and beta chains. Study-wide findings and limitations: Ubiquitous expanded tumor TCRs were detected in blood more often at tumor resection than at routine follow-up. Confirming at a functional level the hypothesis that regional TCRs recognize regional mutations was considered to require additional single-cell paired TCR alpha and beta sequencing.

This clonotype appeared many times. Its antigen is unknown. One base away there is no much larger clone; base qualities are not given. Libraries were made using 5' RACE. TCRdb records NextSeq 500 as the sequencer. The TCR library protocol attached a unique molecular identifier to each TCR cDNA molecule to allow correction of PCR and sequencing errors. Concerning the study's data processing: Decombinator tools were used for TCR identification, UMI-based error correction and CDR3 extraction. TCRs above a frequency of 2 per 1,000, corresponding to the top 1% of the tumor frequency distribution, were defined as expanded. Rényi diversity was computed with the R vegan package after subsampling each repertoire 100 times to 5,000 TCRs. CDR3 similarity networks were built from amino acid triplet string-kernel similarity, with CDR3s being connected when pairwise similarity was above 0.82. TCRdb trimmed the raw reads at Q25, called clones with MiXCR and kept productive beta chains. Each CDR3 protein gets just one entry, which takes the most common genes and DNA from the rows behind it. These V and J calls rely on TCRdb rather than the paper's analysis. The sample includes approximately 52,000 distinct CDR3 sequences, with roughly 7% observed a single time. The ten largest clones take up approximately 2.9% of the sample.

V is pared back by 6 bases and J by 0 bases, with 7 bases lying between the germline termini. Reading the germline V gene gives CDR1 SNHLY and CDR2 FYNNEI. Including cysteine and phenylalanine, the CDR3 has 13 amino acids. Just the 39-base CDR3 DNA is kept, in frame starting at base 1. The meaning of the sample's time point label: sample taken at primary tumor resection. TCR sequencing used whole RNA extracted from tumor and nontumor lung tissue, or from cryopreserved PBMC samples, without cell sorting. The donors were fewer than 90 patients from the lung TRACERx cohort who had early-stage, untreated non-small cell lung cancer. Patients were selected for TCR sequencing only if sufficient RNA was available from at least two tumor regions.

The sequence links TRBV2 to TRBJ2-3; the D segment cannot be called with confidence. This material consisted of PBMCs, taken at surgery. This sequence was found in a female donor with early-stage non-small cell lung cancer. The CDR3 has the sequence CASRVGSTDTQYF. In nucleotide form, the sequence is TGTGCCAGCAGGGTGGGGAGCACAGATACGCAGTATTTT.